This T cell receptor (beta chain) is drawn from a study of cytomegalovirus exposure and HLA in healthy donors. The study's findings and limits: Versus the roughly 690-donor mean, an Asian-associated ancestry cluster reportedly showed fewer N-insertions in a later analysis.

Researchers ran the PCR with 60 Vbeta and 13 Jbeta primers. Generated by immunoSEQ multiplex PCR, the TCRdb table keeps only in-frame clones and is missing some. The sample includes roughly 78,000 clones, over 55% of them seen just once. A remark on this clone: No antigen is known for it.

This TCR derives from a man aged 30-40 years in good health and CMV-seropositive. Sequenced material: PBMCs.

The CDR3 DNA follows: TGTGCCAGCTCACCACGGACAGGGGAGAACACCATATATTTT. As protein: CASSPRTGENTIYF. The V call is TRBV18, the J call TRBJ1-3; TRBD1 matches 9 bases. The CDR3 is 14 residues long. Trimming at V came to 1 base and at J to 7 bases, leaving 2 bases not matched to a gene. Germline CDR1 KGHSH, CDR2 LQKENI.